The 30 T cell receptor beta chains in this list originate from one sample, sequenced in a study of blood T cell repertoires in COVID-19. Generated by immunoSEQ multiplex PCR, the TCRdb table keeps only in-frame clones and is missing some. The table records about 140,000 clones, 60% to 85% of them present only once. Sequencing was carried out using peripheral blood. The receptors stem from a man in his fifties or sixties with acute or convalescent COVID-19.

V and J are TRBV3-1 (or the pseudogene TRBV3-2) and TRBJ1-2; 8 positions agree with TRBD1. In germline, CDR1 is LGHDT, CDR2 YNNKEL (reference sequence). With 3 bases clipped from V and 7 bases from J, the junction kept 7 bases outside the gene matches. The CDR3 runs 14 residues. The CDR3 nucleotides are TGTGCCAGCAGCCATCAGGGGGCGAGTCGTGGCTACACCTTC. The encoded protein is CASSHQGASRGYTF.

A remark on this clone: Because the CDR3's place on the DNA is in doubt, the DNA is left out and the CDR3 is given as listed by TCRdb. This chain links TRBV14 with TRBJ2-3; TRBD2 is taken as the D call from the table, unchecked against the DNA. The CDR3 totals 14 residues, both ends included. From germline, CDR1 is SGHDN and CDR2 FVKESK. The CDR3 region is CASSILGATDTQYF.

The J gene is TRBJ1-5, the V gene TRBV6-5, with 8 nucleotides matching TRBD1. Germline lookup yields CDR1 MNHEY and CDR2 SVGAGI. The CDR3 is made up of 15 amino acids. J lost 4 bases, V lost 6 bases, and 8 bases had no gene match. The DNA of the CDR3 is TGTGCCAGCAGCCCCGGACAGGGCGGGAATCAGCCCCAGCATTTT. It specifies CASSPGQGGNQPQHF.

V and J are TRBV25-1 and TRBJ2-1, with a tentative D call TRBD1 (6 bases). Between the trimmed V and J ends, which lost 1 base and 11 bases, there was a span of 21 bases. The CDR3 covers 16 residues. Germline V CDR1 and CDR2: MGHDK, SYGVNS. CDR3 coding DNA: TGTGCCAGCAGTGAATTTGGCACAGGGCCTTTATCTCAGCAGTTCTTC. Encoded protein: CASSEFGTGPLSQQFF.

The chain carries TRBV20-1 and TRBJ1-5, with D perhaps matching TRBD1 (6 bases). Germline V gene data show CDR1 as DFQATT and CDR2 as SNEGSKA (reference sequence). Trimming shortened V by 3 bases and J by 6 bases, and 15 bases separated the two germline ends. This CDR3 is 14 amino acids long. CDR3 DNA: TGCAGTGCTAGTTATACAGGGCCGCGTCAGCCCCAGCATTTT. Its translation is CSASYTGPRQPQHF.

This chain connects TRBV7-2 to TRBJ2-3, with 9 bases identical to TRBD2. The CDR3 spans 18 residues. Germline-derived CDR1 and CDR2 are SGHTA and FQGNSA. With 2 bases clipped from V and 1 base from J, the junction kept 10 bases outside the gene matches. CDR3 DNA sequence: TGTGCCAGCAGCTTAAAGTATGGCGGGGGGGCCGGCACAGATACGCAGTATTTT. This sequence encodes CASSLKYGGGAGTDTQYF.

This clone came up a few times. The chain uses TRBV10-1 and TRBJ2-2, with 7 bases that match TRBD1. Trimming removed 6 bases from V and 4 bases from J; junction bases left unmatched: 5. CDR3 size: 14 residues. Germline V gene lookup returns CDR1 WNHNN and CDR2 SYGVQD (reference sequence). The DNA for the CDR3 is TGCGCCAGCAGCCCAGGGGGACGCACCGGGGAGCTGTTTTTT. It yields the protein CASSPGGRTGELFF.

With regard to this clone: Other DNA sequences in the same sample also yield this CDR3. The chain couples TRBV12-3 or TRBV12-4 to TRBJ1-5, with TRBD1 as a possible D gene (5 bases). The CDR3 covers 12 residues. The V and J ends lost 3 bases and 5 bases respectively, with 5 bases between them. The CDR3 sequence is CASSFRDQPQHF. In DNA form, the CDR3 reads TGTGCCAGCAGTTTCAGGGATCAGCCCCAGCATTTT.

The CDR3 loop is CASSDPKVWGQGDNEQFF. In nucleotides, the CDR3 is TGTGCCAGCAGTGACCCGAAAGTATGGGGACAGGGGGACAATGAGCAGTTCTTC. This chain connects TRBV6-4 to TRBJ2-1; 11 bases agree with TRBD1. Germline CDR1 reads MRHNA; CDR2 reads SNTAGT. The V gene end was trimmed by 2 bases and the J gene end by 5 bases; junction bases not matched to a gene: 11. The CDR3 runs to 18 residues.

This clone came up once. The chain couples TRBV19 to TRBJ1-2; 7 nucleotides agree with TRBD1. CDR3 size: 15 residues. From germline, CDR1 is LNHDA and CDR2 SQIVND (reference sequence). Trimming at V came to 0 bases and at J to 4 bases, leaving 5 bases not matched to a gene. The CDR3 region has the DNA TGTGCCAGTAGTATAGAGACAGGGCGGAGCTATGGCTACACCTTC. Translation: CASSIETGRSYGYTF.

The CDR3 DNA is TGTGCCATCAGGTCACAGGGGACGACCGGGGAGCTGTTTTTT. Protein: CAIRSQGTTGELFF. This chain links TRBV10-3 with TRBJ2-2; 7 nucleotides align to TRBD1. This CDR3 is 14 amino acids long. Germline CDR1 and CDR2: ENHRY and SYGVKD. V was clipped by 6 bases and J by 5 bases; unmatched bases: 6.

This chain joins TRBV21-1 and TRBJ1-5; TRBD1 is taken as the D call from the table, unchecked against the DNA. TRBV21-1 is shown as a pseudogene. The CDR3 runs to 16 residues. The CDR3 sequence is CASSKETEQGNQPQHF. In nucleotides, the CDR3 is TGTGCCAGCAGCAAAGAGACAGAGCAGGGCAATCAGCCCCAGCATTTT.

The chain carries TRBV5-1 and TRBJ2-5; tentative D call: TRBD1 (5 bases). Trimming left V 0 bases short and J 5 bases short, with 11 bases between. Per germline, CDR1 SGHRS and CDR2 YFSETQ. CDR3 size: 14 residues. DNA of the CDR3: TGCGCCAGCAGCTTGGACAGGTCGGATGAGACCCAGTACTTC. Translated: CASSLDRSDETQYF.

The chain has TRBV5-4 and TRBJ2-3, with D possibly matching TRBD1 (6 bases). Germline-derived CDR1 and CDR2 are SGHNT and YYREEE (reference sequence). The CDR3 is 12 residues long. V lost 5 bases and J 7 bases, leaving 11 bases between the germline ends. The CDR3 region has the DNA TGTGCCAGCAGTTCTCAGGGGAATACGCAGTATTTT. This sequence encodes CASSSQGNTQYF.

V gene TRBV7-8 combines with J gene TRBJ2-7, with D possibly TRBD2 on 5 matching bases. This CDR3 is built from 12 residues. V gave up 1 base and J gave up 5 bases, with 6 bases separating them. Germline V gene sequence: CDR1 SGHVS, CDR2 FQNEAQ. Here the CDR3 DNA reads TGTGCCAGCAGCTTAGGAGGGCACGAGCAGTACTTC. This codes for CASSLGGHEQYF.

CDR3 residues: CASSLEAKNIQYF. In DNA form, the CDR3 reads TGTGCCAGCAGTTTAGAGGCCAAAAACATTCAGTACTTC. The genes are TRBV5-4 and TRBJ2-4, with D hard to call. The CDR3 totals 13 residues. The V end lost 5 bases, the J end lost 1 base, and 7 bases lay between the germline ends. Germline-derived CDR1 and CDR2 are SGHNT and YYREEE (reference sequence).

This clone occurred a few times. The rearrangement joins TRBV3-1 (or the pseudogene TRBV3-2) to TRBJ1-2; possibly TRBD1 for D (6 bases). Trimming removed 1 base at V and 0 bases at J, with 15 bases between. The CDR3 is 17 residues long. From germline, CDR1 is LGHDT and CDR2 YNNKEL (reference sequence). CDR3 coding DNA: TGTGCCAGCAGCCAAGCGTCCGCGGGGGCGGCTAACTATGGCTACACCTTC. Translated, it gives CASSQASAGAANYGYTF.

V and J are TRBV7-2 and TRBJ1-2; 9 bases are shared with TRBD1. Per the germline V gene, CDR1 is SGHTA and CDR2 is FQGNSA. V trimming: 2 bases; J trimming: 6 bases; junction bases outside the gene matches: 1. This CDR3 has 13 amino acids. DNA for the CDR3: TGTGCCAGCAGCTTAACAGGGGGCAATGGCTACACCTTC. This sequence encodes CASSLTGGNGYTF.

The chain carries TRBV7-8 and TRBJ1-5; possibly TRBD1 for D (5 bases). The CDR3 runs to 15 residues. Germline V gene lookup returns CDR1 SGHVS and CDR2 FQNEAQ. Deletions cut 4 bases from V and 1 base from J, with 11 bases between. DNA of the CDR3: TGTGCCAGCAGCTCGAGACGGACAAGCAATCAGCCCCAGCATTTT. Translating gives CASSSRRTSNQPQHF.

The chain uses TRBV18 and TRBJ1-1; D ambiguous. Trimming cost V 8 bases and J 3 bases, with 13 bases left between them. Germline assignment: CDR1 KGHSH and CDR2 LQKENI. This CDR3 contains 13 residues. The CDR3 sequence is CASLANEDTEAFF. In DNA form, the CDR3 reads TGTGCCAGCCTCGCTAATGAGGACACTGAAGCTTTCTTT.

This chain links TRBV25-1 with TRBJ2-1; 7 bases are shared with TRBD2. Germline V lookup: CDR1 MGHDK, CDR2 SYGVNS. This CDR3 is 15 amino acids long. The V segment lost 1 base and the J segment 6 bases; nucleotides outside the gene matches: 6. CDR3: CASSEWSGEINEQFF. The CDR3 bases are TGTGCCAGCAGTGAATGGAGCGGGGAAATCAATGAGCAGTTCTTC.

The V gene is TRBV10-2, the J gene TRBJ1-5, with D perhaps TRBD1 (6 bases). Germline values: CDR1 WSHSY, CDR2 SAAADI. The CDR3 is 14 residues long. The V end lost 7 bases, the J end lost 5 bases, and 15 bases lay between the germline ends. CDR3 amino acids: CASKVTAGDQPQHF. The DNA for the CDR3 is TGCGCCAGCAAGGTGACGGCAGGGGATCAGCCCCAGCATTTT.

The chain has TRBV7-9 and TRBJ2-5; 10 nucleotides agree with TRBD2. CDR1 and CDR2 (germline): SEHNR, FQNEAQ (reference sequence). J was trimmed by 3 bases and V by 5 bases; bases with no gene match: 3. The CDR3 is 14 residues long. Here the CDR3 reads CASSESGGEETQYF. DNA for the CDR3: TGTGCCAGCAGCGAAAGCGGGGGGGAAGAGACCCAGTACTTC.

This clone has just a few counts. The chain combines TRBV7-2 with TRBJ1-2; 7 nucleotides align to TRBD1. CDR1 is SGHTA and CDR2 is FQGNSA in the germline V gene. This CDR3 is 17 amino acids long. With 5 bases clipped from V and 2 bases from J, the junction kept 14 bases outside the gene matches. The CDR3 loop reads CASSNIYPGTENYGYTF. The CDR3 DNA reads TGTGCCAGCAGCAATATTTATCCCGGGACAGAGAACTATGGCTACACCTTC.

This sequence joins TRBV28 and TRBJ2-5, with D perhaps TRBD2 (5 bases). The CDR3 sequence is 14 residues long. The germline CDR1 and CDR2 sequences are MDHEN and SYDVKM. Trimming removed 4 bases from V and 4 bases from J, with 13 bases in between. CDR3 protein: CASSYRGFGETQYF. The CDR3 region has the DNA TGTGCCAGCAGTTATCGAGGGTTCGGAGAGACCCAGTACTTC.

This clone has a single count. The chain employs TRBV23-1 and TRBJ2-5; no clear D gene. TRBV23-1 counts as an open reading frame of uncertain function. CDR3 length equals 17 residues. V was clipped by 0 bases and J by 1 base, with 15 bases between them. CDR3 amino acids: CASSQSDTLPTQETQYF. DNA for the CDR3: TGCGCCAGCAGTCAATCCGACACTTTGCCGACCCAAGAGACCCAGTACTTC.

The CDR3: CATRDRTTPLHF. Written as DNA, the CDR3 is TGTGCCACTCGGGACAGGACAACACCCCTCCACTTT. This sequence joins TRBV27 and TRBJ1-6; 8 bases are a match to TRBD1. Germline lookup yields CDR1 MNHEY and CDR2 SMNVEV (reference sequence). The V segment lost 10 bases and the J segment 11 bases; nucleotides outside the gene matches: 7. The CDR3 is 12 residues long.

The rearrangement uses TRBV6-5 and TRBJ1-2, with 8 positions matching TRBD1. Per the germline V gene, CDR1 is MNHEY and CDR2 is SVGAGI. The CDR3 has 15 amino acids. The J segment lost 2 bases and the V segment lost 5 bases, leaving 7 bases of the junction unmatched. The CDR3 region has the DNA TGTGCCAGCAGTCGTCGACAGGGGCGGAACTATGGCTACACCTTC. It specifies CASSRRQGRNYGYTF.

The V gene is TRBV9, the J gene TRBJ2-5; TRBD2 matches at 7 bases. Unmatched junction bases numbered 4, after V lost 4 bases and J lost 1 base. The CDR3 is 14 residues long. The V gene's germline CDR1 is SGDLS and CDR2 YYNGEE. CDR3 residues: CASSKASGQETQYF. The CDR3 nucleotides read TGTGCCAGCAGCAAGGCTAGCGGCCAAGAGACCCAGTACTTC.

The CDR3 protein is CASSPTGTGANEKLFF. The CDR3 DNA reads as TGTGCCAGCAGCCCAACTGGGACAGGGGCTAATGAAAAACTGTTTTTT. The V gene is TRBV9, the J gene TRBJ1-4; 10 bases map to TRBD1. CDR3 length: 16 amino acids. Looked up from germline, CDR1 is SGDLS and CDR2 is YYNGEE. The V and J ends lost 4 bases and 3 bases, in that order; junction bases with no gene match: 6.